Listed below are T cell receptor beta chains from one sample, sequenced in a study of neurological immune-mediated disorders. MiXCR was run by TCRdb on the 5' RACE reads, yielding one entry per CDR3 protein. The sample carries approximately 40,000 distinct CDR3 sequences, roughly 21% recorded once. The sample consisted of PBMCs. Every receptor here comes from a man aged 60 to 75 with HTLV-1-associated myelopathy (HAM/TSP). Both conserved end residues are part of each CDR3. The order of the fields is clone size, V gene, J gene, D gene, CDR3 protein, CDR3 DNA. The D gene is left open where the match is weak. Clone size is shown for a subset of rows, as once, few, many or a class of expanded clone.

>many|TRBV5-1|TRBJ2-3|.
CASSLVARRDTQYF
TGCGCCAGCAGCTTGGTGGCTAGGAGGGATACGCAGTATTTT
>many|TRBV6-6|TRBJ2-7|TRBD2
CASTPIAGGGSYEQYF
TGTGCCAGCACCCCCATAGCGGGTGGGGGATCCTACGAGCAGTACTTC
>.|TRBV6-6|TRBJ2-4|TRBD2
CASCYGTIGSLNIQYF
TGTGCCAGCTGTTACGGGACTATCGGGAGCCTAAACATTCAGTACTTC
>many|TRBV5-6|TRBJ1-3|TRBD1
CASSLDRGGNTIYF
TGTGCCAGCAGCCTTGACAGGGGGGGAAACACCATATATTTT
>many|TRBV5-1|TRBJ2-6|.
CASGADPIGANVLTF
TGCGCCAGCGGGGCGGACCCCATTGGGGCCAACGTCCTGACTTTC
>many|TRBV18|TRBJ1-1|.
CASSPNQGRAEAFF
TGTGCCAGCTCACCCAATCAGGGTCGCGCTGAAGCTTTCTTT
>.|TRBV29-1|TRBJ2-1|TRBD2
CSVIPGGPVGEQFF
TGCAGCGTCATCCCGGGGGGGCCGGTGGGTGAGCAGTTCTTC
>.|TRBV27|TRBJ2-7|.
CASSLSTYEQYF
TGTGCCAGCAGTTTATCAACCTACGAGCAGTACTTC
>many|TRBV12-3/TRBV12-4|TRBJ2-2|TRBD2
CASRGLAGDSGELFF
TGTGCCAGCAGGGGACTAGCGGGAGATTCCGGGGAGCTGTTTTTT
>.|TRBV18|TRBJ2-7|.
CASSTIRGQRSYEQYF
TGTGCCAGCTCAACCATCAGGGGCCAACGATCCTACGAGCAGTACTTC
>.|TRBV10-3|TRBJ2-3|TRBD1
CAIIPGGTDTLYF
TGTGCCATCATTCCAGGGGGCACAGATACGCTGTATTTT
>many|TRBV20-1|TRBJ1-2|TRBD1
CSARNLKDRVYGYTF
TGCAGTGCTAGGAACTTAAAGGACAGGGTCTATGGCTACACCTTC
>many|TRBV10-3|TRBJ2-1|TRBD2
CAISESTAGAGNEQFF
TGTGCCATCAGTGAGTCGACAGCGGGAGCGGGAAATGAGCAGTTCTTC
>.|TRBV20-1|TRBJ1-4|.
CSAARPDSEKLFF
TGCAGTGCCGCGCGACCAGACAGTGAAAAACTGTTTTTT
>many|TRBV4-1|TRBJ2-7|.
CASLLTRVLVGEQYF
TGCGCCAGCCTACTAACCAGGGTTTTGGTGGGCGAGCAGTACTTC
>many|TRBV5-1|TRBJ2-2|.
CASSLAMSDTGELFF
TGCGCCAGCAGCTTGGCTATGTCGGACACCGGGGAGCTGTTTTTT
>many|TRBV11-2|TRBJ2-2|TRBD2
CASSLSPAGGTGELFF
TGTGCCAGCAGCTTATCCCCAGCGGGAGGCACCGGGGAGCTGTTTTTT
>many|TRBV6-6|TRBJ1-2|.
CASSYSNKGYYGYTF
TGTGCCAGCAGTTACTCGAACAAGGGGTACTATGGCTACACCTTC